Below, 32 T cell receptor beta chains from the same sample are listed, as sequenced in a study of Ad26.COV2.S vaccination and SARS-CoV-2 variants. Treatment here: roughly 18 received Ad26.COV2.S at low or high dose, single or two shots; about 5 received placebo; per-sample allocation not given. The study sampled participants on day 63 after the first vaccine or placebo injection. Repertoires were generated with immunoSEQ multiplex PCR, while TCRdb's copy carries only in-frame clones and drops some. This table holds under 550,000 clones, roughly 90% found once. The specimen was peripheral blood, collected in a trial of Ad26.COV2.S vaccine versus placebo. Every receptor here comes from a person aged 18 to 59 who received the Ad26.COV2.S COVID-19 vaccine or a placebo.

In this sample, this clone turned up a few times. The chain combines TRBV5-1 with TRBJ2-7; maybe TRBD1 (5 bases). The CDR3 consists of 14 residues. Trimming pared 2 bases from V and 6 bases from J, leaving 15 bases between. The V gene's germline CDR1 is SGHRS and CDR2 YFSETQ. In nucleotides, the CDR3 is TGCGCCAGCAGCTTCGGCACAGGTTTCTCCGAGCAGTACTTC. Amino acid sequence: CASSFGTGFSEQYF.

This chain joins TRBV19 and TRBJ2-7; 8 bases fit TRBD1. The germline CDR1 and CDR2 sequences are LNHDA and SQIVND (reference sequence). Trimming took 5 bases from V and 5 from J; bases not matched to a gene: 5. The CDR3 loop spans 13 amino acids. CDR3 DNA: TGTGCCAGTAGTGTGGACAGGGACAACGAGCAGTACTTC. It is translated as CASSVDRDNEQYF.

The V gene is TRBV21-1, the J gene TRBJ2-2; the table's D gene call, TRBD1, was not cross checked with the DNA. TRBV21-1 has pseudogene status. The CDR3 spans 18 residues. The CDR3 spells CASSARDGQGANTGELFF. DNA of the CDR3: TGTGCCAGCAGCGCACGAGATGGGCAGGGGGCGAACACCGGGGAGCTGTTTTTT.

The genes are TRBV5-6 and TRBJ1-5, with a weak D call TRBD1 (6 bases). Trimming stripped 3 bases from V and 3 bases from J, with 10 bases between. Germline assignment: CDR1 SGHDT and CDR2 YYEEEE. The CDR3 is 14 residues long. CDR3: CASSSRGFNQPQHF. The CDR3 DNA reads TGTGCCAGCAGCTCCAGGGGTTTCAATCAGCCCCAGCATTTT.

V gene TRBV24-1 combines with J gene TRBJ2-3, with no clear D. V shed 4 bases and J shed 0 bases, with 13 bases lying between them. Germline loops: CDR1 KGHDR, CDR2 SFDVKD. The CDR3 sequence is 16 residues long. The CDR3 spells CATSDPQEYSTDTQYF. For the CDR3, the DNA is TGTGCCACCAGTGACCCTCAGGAATATAGCACAGATACGCAGTATTTT.

The rearrangement links TRBV7-7 to TRBJ2-3; possible D gene TRBD2, 6 bases. Germline lookup yields CDR1 SSHAT and CDR2 FNYEAQ (reference sequence). V lost 5 bases and J lost 4, with 22 bases in between. The CDR3 spans 17 residues. CDR3 residues: CASSPRKEGGRSDTQYF. CDR3 DNA: TGTGCCAGCAGCCCTCGAAAGGAGGGCGGTAGGTCAGATACGCAGTATTTT.

V and J are TRBV6-5 and TRBJ2-7, with D tentatively TRBD1 (6 bases). Germline assignment: CDR1 MNHEY and CDR2 SVGAGI. V was cut by 2 bases and J by 3 bases, with 11 bases left in between. The CDR3 totals 14 residues. The CDR3 DNA follows: TGTGCCAGCAGTTACGGGGGCAATCTCTACGAGCAGTACTTC. Translating it yields CASSYGGNLYEQYF.

V usage is TRBV10-2 and J usage is TRBJ2-7; 8 bases match TRBD1. The CDR3 is 14 amino acids. Germline-derived CDR1 and CDR2 are WSHSY and SAAADI. Losses at the gene ends were 6 bases for V and 0 bases for J; bases not matched to a gene: 4. CDR3 loop: CASRTGQVSYEQYF. In DNA form, the CDR3 reads TGCGCCAGCAGGACGGGACAGGTCTCCTACGAGCAGTACTTC.

The chain is built from TRBV6-5 and TRBJ1-1; D is ambiguous. CDR1 is MNHEY and CDR2 is SVGAGI in the germline V gene. V dropped 0 bases and J dropped 6 bases, with 14 bases sitting between them. The CDR3 runs 15 residues. The CDR3 here is CASSYSVGFFAEAFF. As DNA, the CDR3 is TGTGCCAGCAGTTACTCGGTAGGGTTCTTCGCTGAAGCTTTCTTT.

J is TRBJ1-1 and V is TRBV13, with 7 positions matching TRBD1. Germline-derived CDR1 and CDR2 are PRHDT and FYEKMQ (reference sequence). This CDR3 comprises 15 residues. The V gene end was trimmed by 5 bases and the J gene end by 0 bases; junction bases not matched to a gene: 6. The CDR3 DNA sequence: TGTGCCAGCAGCCTCAGACAGGGTCTGAACACTGAAGCTTTCTTT. Translation: CASSLRQGLNTEAFF.

This chain connects TRBV19 to TRBJ2-3, with 13 positions matching TRBD2. Germline trimming cut 6 bases from V and 2 bases from J; bases unmatched to any gene: 8. In germline, CDR1 is LNHDA, CDR2 SQIVND (reference sequence). This CDR3 is built from 17 residues. CDR3 DNA: TGTGCCAGTAGGATCGGGACTAGCGGGACGTTCACAGATACGCAGTATTTT. Translation gives CASRIGTSGTFTDTQYF.

Ten or more counts support this clone. This chain links TRBV6-4 with TRBJ2-3, with 7 bases that match TRBD1. CDR3 length: 14 amino acids. Unmatched junction bases numbered 9, after V lost 8 bases and J lost 4 bases. CDR1 is MRHNA, CDR2 SNTAGT, per germline. The CDR3 sequence: CASARQGEADTQYF. The DNA for the CDR3 is TGTGCCAGCGCCCGACAGGGAGAGGCAGATACGCAGTATTTT.

This chain links TRBV5-6 with TRBJ2-5; D not resolved. The ends were cut back, 2 bases at V and 1 base at J, with 18 bases in the middle. Looked up from germline, CDR1 is SGHDT and CDR2 is YYEEEE. CDR3 length: 17 residues. The CDR3 reads CASSFRAWGVSQETQYF. In DNA form, the CDR3 reads TGTGCCAGCAGCTTCCGTGCTTGGGGTGTATCCCAAGAGACCCAGTACTTC. Filled out from reference TRBV5-6 and TRBJ2-5, the complete variable domain reads DAGVTQSPTHLIKTRGQQVTLRCSPKSGHDTVSWYQQALGQGPQFIFQYYEEEERQRGNFPDRFSGHQFPNYSSELNVNALLLGDSALYLCASSFRAWGVSQETQYFGPGTRLLVL.

This chain uses TRBV7-6 with TRBJ1-3, with TRBD1 as a possible D gene (5 bases). Looked up from germline, CDR1 is SGHVS and CDR2 is FNYEAQ. The CDR3 extends over 15 amino acids. The V and J ends lost 1 base and 4 bases respectively, with 11 bases between them. The CDR3 nucleotides are TGTGCCAGCAGCTTAGAGGTGGGACGGGGAAACACCATATATTTT. Protein product: CASSLEVGRGNTIYF.

The V and J genes are TRBV10-3 and TRBJ2-6, with no clear D. Looked up from germline, CDR1 is ENHRY and CDR2 is SYGVKD. CDR3 length: 13 amino acids. V was shortened by 11 bases and J by 0 bases, with 8 bases between the two germline ends. The CDR3 sequence: CAGSVSGANVLTF. The CDR3, as DNA: TGTGCCGGTTCGGTCTCTGGGGCCAACGTCCTGACTTTC.

This chain uses TRBV7-9 with TRBJ1-1; D gene uncertain. V was shortened by 1 base and J by 5 bases, with 8 bases between the two germline ends. This CDR3 region has 13 residues. Germline loops: CDR1 SEHNR, CDR2 FQNEAQ (reference sequence). CDR3 sequence: CASSLDVKTEAFF. In DNA, the CDR3 is TGTGCCAGCAGCTTAGATGTTAAGACTGAAGCTTTCTTT. Supplemented by reference TRBV7-9 and TRBJ1-1, the full variable domain reads DTGVSQNPRHKITKRGQNVTFRCDPISEHNRLYWYRQTLGQGPEFLTYFQNEAQLEKSRLLSDRFSAERPKGSFSTLEIQRTEQGDSAMYLCASSLDVKTEAFFGQGTRLTVV.

The V call is TRBV11-3, the J call TRBJ2-2, with D unresolved. The CDR3 loop spans 13 amino acids. The V and J ends lost 5 bases and 4 bases respectively, with 8 bases between them. CDR1 is SGHNT and CDR2 is YENEEA in the germline V gene. DNA for the CDR3: TGTGCCAGCAGCCATCGGGCCACCGGGGAGCTGTTTTTT. Translating it yields CASSHRATGELFF.

In nucleotides, the CDR3 is TGTGCCAGCAGCCAATCGGGGGCTCCCCAAGAGACCCAGTACTTC. This gives the protein CASSQSGAPQETQYF. V gene TRBV9 combines with J gene TRBJ2-5; D may match TRBD1 or TRBD2 (6 bases each). CDR3 length: 15 residues. The V gene lost 4 bases and the J gene lost 1 base, with 14 bases spanning the gap. The germline CDR1 and CDR2 sequences are SGDLS and YYNGEE.

This chain uses TRBV27 with TRBJ1-1; 7 positions agree with TRBD1. The germline gives CDR1 MNHEY, CDR2 SMNVEV (reference sequence). This CDR3 is 16 amino acids long. V lost 5 bases to trimming and J lost 8 bases; unmatched junction nucleotides: 17. The CDR3 nucleotides read TGTGCCAGCAGTGCGACTTCCCACAGGGGCGAAAGAGAAGCTTTCTTT. Its translation is CASSATSHRGEREAFF.

V is TRBV15 and J is TRBJ2-6; possible D gene TRBD2, 6 bases. The V and J ends lost 3 bases and 0 bases respectively, with 18 bases between them. The CDR3 has 19 amino acids. Germline V CDR1 and CDR2: LNHNV, YYDKDF (reference sequence). The CDR3 sequence: CATSSSRGTGLSGANVLTF. The CDR3 DNA is TGTGCCACCAGCAGTTCACGCGGGACCGGGCTCTCTGGGGCCAACGTCCTGACTTTC.

This chain uses TRBV18 with TRBJ1-2, with D possibly matching TRBD1 (5 bases). In germline, CDR1 is KGHSH, CDR2 LQKENI. This CDR3 is built from 15 residues. V dropped 1 base and J dropped 3 bases, with 12 bases sitting between them. CDR3 sequence: CASSPRGTGDYGYTF. The CDR3 coding sequence is TGTGCCAGCTCACCACGAGGGACCGGCGACTATGGCTACACCTTC.

Note on this clone: An end of the junction differs from the germline gene, which may be a read error. V gene TRBV7-9 combines with J gene TRBJ2-5; no reliable D call. The germline CDR1 and CDR2 sequences are SEHNR and FQNEAQ (reference sequence). This CDR3 has 13 residues. CDR3: CASSLAVQEAQYF. The CDR3 DNA follows: TGTGCCAGCAGCTTGGCCGTCCAAGAGGCCCAGTACTTC.

V is TRBV4-1 and J is TRBJ1-5; weak D call: TRBD1 (5 bases). V was cut by 3 bases and J by 4 bases, with 16 bases left in between. CDR3 length equals 16 residues. Germline CDR1 is MGHRA and CDR2 is YSYEKL. The CDR3 DNA sequence: TGCGCCAGCAGCCAGAGGGGTTTAGAAGGAAATCAGCCCCAGCATTTT. Amino acid sequence: CASSQRGLEGNQPQHF.

This sequence joins TRBV3-1 (or the pseudogene TRBV3-2) and TRBJ1-5; 9 bases align to TRBD1. Per the germline V gene, CDR1 is LGHDT and CDR2 is YNNKEL (reference sequence). The J segment lost 6 bases and the V segment lost 4 bases, leaving 4 bases of the junction unmatched. The CDR3 sequence is 14 residues long. In nucleotides, the CDR3 is TGTGCCAGCAGCCCGGGACAGGGTTTTCAGCCCCAGCATTTT. Translating it yields CASSPGQGFQPQHF.

The gene calls are TRBV12-3 or TRBV12-4 and TRBJ1-1; 7 nucleotides match TRBD1. The CDR3 has 13 amino acids. Germline trimming cut 5 bases from V and 7 bases from J; bases unmatched to any gene: 7. CDR3 sequence (DNA): TGTGCCAGCAGTGTGGGACAGCGACGTGAAGCTTTCTTT. Translated, it gives CASSVGQRREAFF.

This chain connects TRBV7-6 to TRBJ1-1; possible D gene TRBD1, 6 bases. Trimming took off 4 bases at V and 5 bases at J, with 17 bases between the two ends. Germline CDR1 is SGHVS and CDR2 is FNYEAQ. The CDR3 sequence is 15 residues long. CDR3 nucleotide sequence: TGTGCCAGCAGCTCCCTCCCCCAGGGGCGTACTGAAGCTTTCTTT. Translation gives CASSSLPQGRTEAFF.

The rearrangement uses TRBV9 and TRBJ1-6; D not resolved. The CDR3 extends over 17 amino acids. Deletions cut 0 bases from V and 0 bases from J, with 10 bases between. Germline CDR1 reads SGDLS; CDR2 reads YYNGEE. This CDR3 reads CASSVEEDYSYNSPLHF. DNA for the CDR3: TGTGCCAGCAGCGTAGAGGAAGATTACTCCTATAATTCACCCCTCCACTTT.

The CDR3 nucleotides are TGTGCCAGCAGCGTCGTAGCGGGGGGTGATGATACGCAGTATTTT. Amino acids: CASSVVAGGDDTQYF. V and J are TRBV9 and TRBJ2-3; TRBD2 matches 10 bases. Germline V CDR1 and CDR2: SGDLS, YYNGEE. The CDR3 consists of 15 residues. Unmatched junction bases numbered 6, after V lost 2 bases and J lost 6 bases.

The chain is built from TRBV27 and TRBJ2-1; TRBD2 agrees at 14 bases. V gave up 5 bases and J gave up 0 bases; unmatched junction bases: 6. This CDR3 region has 18 residues. CDR1 is MNHEY and CDR2 is SMNVEV in the germline V gene (reference sequence). CDR3 amino acids: CASSPWTSGGSSYNEQFF. Written as DNA, the CDR3 is TGTGCCAGCAGTCCCTGGACTAGCGGGGGGAGCTCCTACAATGAGCAGTTCTTC.

The chain recombines TRBV7-2 with TRBJ2-5, with D perhaps matching TRBD2 (5 bases). The CDR3 runs to 13 residues. Germline CDR1 SGHTA, CDR2 FQGNSA. The V and J ends lost 2 bases and 7 bases respectively, with 11 bases between them. CDR3 residues: CASSLLDRGTQYF. DNA of the CDR3: TGTGCCAGCAGCTTATTAGATCGGGGGACCCAGTACTTC.

This chain links TRBV9 with TRBJ2-5; D is ambiguous. Trimming left V 1 base short and J 7 bases short, with 14 bases between. The CDR3 contains 14 residues. Germline-derived CDR1 and CDR2 are SGDLS and YYNGEE. The CDR3 is CASSVPAIGGTQYF. CDR3 coding DNA: TGTGCCAGCAGCGTACCAGCTATAGGTGGGACCCAGTACTTC. Full variable domain (remainder filled in from reference TRBV9 and TRBJ2-5): DSGVTQTPKHLITATGQRVTLRCSPRSGDLSVYWYQQSLDQGLQFLIQYYNGEERAKGNILERFSAQQFPDLHSELNLSSLELGDSALYFCASSVPAIGGTQYFGPGTRLLVL.

This chain joins TRBV2 and TRBJ2-3; unclear D gene. The CDR3 consists of 12 residues. Trimming took 11 bases from V and 6 from J, leaving 15 bases between them. CDR1 is SNHLY and CDR2 is FYNNEI in the germline V gene. In nucleotides, the CDR3 is TGTGCCTCCCGTCCCGCTTCCGATACGCAGTATTTT. This gives the protein CASRPASDTQYF.